This T cell receptor (beta chain) was obtained from a study of blood T cell repertoires in COVID-19. About the research overall: Nucleic acid was either cDNA or gDNA, and it came from T cells, B-cell-depleted T cells, or PBMCs.

V lost 7 bases to trimming and J lost 1 base, with 2 bases between them. The germline gives CDR1 MGHDK, CDR2 SYGVNS. This CDR3 spans 12 amino acids. Data came from immunoSEQ multiplex PCR; TCRdb stores just in-frame clones and leaves some out. The sample has more than 95,000 clones, 75% to 90% seen once. Sequencing used peripheral blood. The chain recombines TRBV25-1 with TRBJ2-6; no firm D call. This sequence was found in a man between 50 and 59 years old with acute or convalescent COVID-19. The CDR3 loop reads CASTSGANVLTF. In DNA form, the CDR3 reads TGTGCCAGCACTTCTGGGGCCAACGTCCTGACTTTC. Full variable domain (remainder filled in from reference TRBV25-1 and TRBJ2-6): EADIYQTPRYLVIGTGKKITLECSQTMGHDKMYWYQQDPGMELHLIHYSYGVNSTEKGDLSSESTVSRIRTEHFPLTLESARPSHTSQYLCASTSGANVLTFGAGSRLTVL.